This T cell receptor (beta chain) derives from a study of T cell responses to AZD1222 COVID-19 vaccine. As to this clone: Its antigen is still unknown.

Study-wide results and caveats: In the spike-specific TCR repertoire, nearly half reportedly target unmutated variant regions.

Trimming stripped 5 bases from V and 2 bases from J, with 10 bases between. CDR1 WNHNN and CDR2 SYGVQD come from the germline V gene (reference sequence). The CDR3 totals 13 residues. The data were produced by immunoSEQ multiplex PCR, yet TCRdb's version contains in-frame clones alone and is incomplete. This sample carries 65,000 to 80,000 clones, approximately 90% of them seen once, and the ten largest clones take roughly 23%. The TCR was taken from an adult in good health. The chain is built from TRBV10-1 and TRBJ2-7, with D perhaps matching TRBD1 (6 bases). The material was peripheral blood, obtained on day 0 of AZD1222 vaccination. Here the CDR3 reads CASSPGQTYEQYF. The DNA for the CDR3 is TGCGCCAGCAGTCCGGGACAAACCTACGAGCAGTACTTC.